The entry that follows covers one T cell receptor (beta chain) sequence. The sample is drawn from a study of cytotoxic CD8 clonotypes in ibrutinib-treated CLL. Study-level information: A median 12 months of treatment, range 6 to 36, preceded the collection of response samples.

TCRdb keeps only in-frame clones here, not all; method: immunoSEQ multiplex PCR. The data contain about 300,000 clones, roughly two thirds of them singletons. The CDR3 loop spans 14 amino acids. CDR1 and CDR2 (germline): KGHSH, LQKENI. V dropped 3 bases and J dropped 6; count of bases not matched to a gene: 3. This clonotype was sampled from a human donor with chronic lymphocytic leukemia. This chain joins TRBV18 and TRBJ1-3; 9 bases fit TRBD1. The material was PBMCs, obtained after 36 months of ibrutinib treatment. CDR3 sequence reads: CASSPGQGLNTIYF. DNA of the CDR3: TGTGCCAGCTCACCGGGACAGGGATTAAACACCATATATTTT.